The source of this TCR beta chain is a study of shared clonotypes between healthy human individuals. Study-level information: Three CD4 naive, three CD4 memory, two CD8 naive and one CD8 memory plate were used per donor. Study findings and constraints: Few donors limited the genetic and exposure-history diversity represented.

CD4+ cell separation produced CD45RA+ naive and CD45RA-negative memory subsets. V dropped 10 bases and J dropped 6; count of bases not matched to a gene: 9. Germline lookup yields CDR1 ENHRY and CDR2 SYGVKD. The CDR3 length is 13 residues. Produced via immunoSEQ multiplex PCR; TCRdb's table is partial and in-frame only. Of some 2,500,000 clones detected, around 92% appear once; the ten largest clones hold 0.37%. Note on this clone: Its antigen is currently unknown.

The receptor's source is a man younger than 30 in good health. Some clones in this sample may be carry-over from other donors' samples. Sequencing used naive CD4+ T cells from PBMCs. The sample's subset: CD45RA+ positively selected. The chain couples TRBV10-3 to TRBJ2-7; TRBD2 matches 10 bases. The CDR3 region is CATHTSGTGEQYF. In DNA form, the CDR3 reads TGTGCCACCCACACTAGCGGGACTGGCGAGCAGTACTTC.